This TCR beta chain was sequenced during a study of early T cells in non-severe SARS-CoV-2 infection. The CDR3 is 11 residues long. The germline gives CDR1 DFQATT, CDR2 SNEGSKA (reference sequence). Trimming stripped 1 base from V and 11 bases from J, with 11 bases between. This clonotype was counted only a few times. Unique molecular identifiers were affixed to single, distinct cDNA molecules. One entry per CDR3 protein, called by TCRdb with MiXCR from the 5' RACE reads. The sample lists 75,000 to 100,000 distinct CDR3 sequences, 11% to 15% occurring once. The rearrangement joins TRBV20-1 to TRBJ1-1; D is uncertain. The TCR sequence derives from an adult who was a healthcare worker with PCR-confirmed SARS-CoV-2 infection or an uninfected control (not recorded which). The sequenced sample was whole blood. The DNA for the CDR3 is TGCAGTGCTAGAGGTGGGAGGGCGGCTTTCTTT. Translation gives CSARGGRAAFF.